The clone carrying this TCR beta chain has more than one count but fewer than ten. Its antigen remains unknown. This specimen belongs to a study of T-cell reconstitution after alpha-beta-depleted transplantation in children. Trimming stripped 3 bases from V and 4 bases from J, with 25 bases between. In germline, CDR1 is SGHKS, CDR2 YYEKEE (reference sequence). CDR3 length equals 18 residues. General study findings and limits: Several hundred rapidly expanded clones from non-depleted graft cells reportedly supplied alpha-beta T cells about two months post-transplant. Several patients had high TCRbeta diversity at day 60; it came from surviving recipient T cells and thymic progenitors. T-cell counts and diversity at one year post-transplant came mainly from newly produced T cells.

The library targeted TCRbeta and was prepared with unique molecular identifiers. TCRdb fed the PCR reads into MiXCR, producing one record per CDR3 protein. Among 600,000 to 700,000 distinct CDR3 sequences listed, 10% to 15% were seen once. This receptor was taken from a girl aged 2-10 years with congenital amegakaryocytic thrombocytopenia, due to receive a stem cell transplant. The chain uses TRBV5-5 and TRBJ1-1; D possibly corresponds to TRBD1 (5 bases). The material was PBMCs, obtained before TCRalphabeta/CD19-depleted stem cell transplant. The CDR3: CASSSRLVLGVEGTEAFF. The CDR3 DNA follows: TGTGCCAGCAGCTCGAGACTTGTTCTAGGGGTCGAGGGCACTGAAGCTTTCTTT.